This is a list of T cell receptor beta chains from one sample in a study of T cells in Graves' hyperthyroidism and ophthalmopathy. TCRdb used MiXCR to reprocess the multiplex PCR reads, holding one entry per CDR3 protein. The table includes 300,000 to 400,000 distinct CDR3 sequences, approximately 18% detected once. Source material: blood. The receptor source for this set is a young man with Graves' ophthalmopathy. Each CDR3 is given with its conserved first and last residue. D genes are given only for firm matches. Size is stated for part of the rows, as once, few or many counts, or as a class when the clone is expanded.

TRBJ2-1 | TRBD2 | NA | 15 | TRBV11-3 | TGTGCCAGCAGCATAGCGGGAGGTTCGGGCAATGAGCAGTTCTTC | CASSIAGGSGNEQFF
TRBJ2-3 | TRBD1 | many | 14 | TRBV2 | TGTGCCAGCGGGACAGGGCCAAGCACAGATACGCAGTATTTT | CASGTGPSTDTQYF
TRBJ2-5 | NA | few | 16 | TRBV13 | TGTGCCAGCAGCTCCCCAGACACCTTCTACCAAGAGACCCAGTACTTC | CASSSPDTFYQETQYF
TRBJ2-1 | NA | NA | 14 | TRBV5-1 | TGCGCCAGCAGCTTAGAACTAGGGGGGTATGAGCAGTTCTTC | CASSLELGGYEQFF
TRBJ1-4 | NA | NA | 13 | TRBV29-1 | TGCAGCGTTGGTCCGGGCCATAATGAAAAACTGTTTTTT | CSVGPGHNEKLFF
TRBJ2-1 | NA | few | 12 | TRBV29-1 | TGCAGCGGAGGGGTAGCCTACAATGAGCAGTTCTTC | CSGGVAYNEQFF
TRBJ2-4 | TRBD2 | NA | 15 | TRBV3-1 | TGTGCCAGCAGCCCCGCGGGAGTTGGCAAAAACATTCAGTACTTC | CASSPAGVGKNIQYF
TRBJ2-1 | NA | NA | 10 | TRBV28 | TGTGCCAGCAGTGGGCTGGTCAAGTTCTTC | CASSGLVKFF
TRBJ2-2 | NA | few | 14 | TRBV27 | TGTGCCAGCAGTCCTACCTTTAACACCGGGGAGCTGTTTTTT | CASSPTFNTGELFF
TRBJ1-2 | TRBD1 | many | 15 | TRBV6-6 | TGTGCCAGCAGTTATTCTAGACAGGGGGCCGATGGCTACACCTTC | CASSYSRQGADGYTF
TRBJ1-1 | NA | NA | 15 | TRBV18 | TGTGCCAGCTCACCGGGTATGACAGGAAACACTGAAGCTTTCTTT | CASSPGMTGNTEAFF
TRBJ2-1 | NA | many | 13 | TRBV6-1 | TGTGCCAGCAGCTACGGGGGACCGTCTGAGCAGTTCTTC | CASSYGGPSEQFF
TRBJ2-5 | NA | NA | 15 | TRBV14 | TGTGCCAGCAGCCAAGGGACTACCGCTGGGGAGACCCAGTACTTC | CASSQGTTAGETQYF
TRBJ1-6 | NA | NA | 15 | TRBV10-2 | TGCGCCAGCAGTTTGGAGACAGGAGAAAATTCACCCCTCCACTTT | CASSLETGENSPLHF
TRBJ2-7 | TRBD2 | many | 15 | TRBV28 | TGTGCCAGCGGATCCCGAGGCGGGGGTACCTACGAGCAGTACTTC | CASGSRGGGTYEQYF
TRBJ2-1 | NA | few | 15 | TRBV24-1 | TGTGCCACCAGTGATCCCGGGACCCTTCACAATGAGCAGTTCTTC | CATSDPGTLHNEQFF
TRBJ1-6 | NA | NA | 14 | TRBV6-1 | TGTGCCAGCAGACGGGACTCCTATAATTCACCCCTCCACTTT | CASRRDSYNSPLHF
TRBJ2-5 | TRBD1 | NA | 14 | TRBV12-3/TRBV12-4 | TGTGCCAGCAGTTCACAGGGGACCCAAGAGACCCAGTACTTC | CASSSQGTQETQYF
TRBJ1-4 | NA | few | 16 | TRBV7-3 | TGTGCCAGCAGCCCTGGGACAATCTCCGGAGGAGAAAAACTGTTTTTT | CASSPGTISGGEKLFF
TRBJ1-5 | NA | NA | 15 | TRBV4-1 | TGCGCCAGCAGCCAAGAAGAGTTTAGCAATCAGCCCCAGCATTTT | CASSQEEFSNQPQHF
TRBJ1-1 | TRBD1 | many | 13 | TRBV28 | TGTGCCAGCAACTTTCAGGGGGCGGTTGAAGCTTTCTTT | CASNFQGAVEAFF
TRBJ1-2 | TRBD1 | NA | 14 | TRBV5-4 | TGTGCCAGCAGCGGGGACAGGGGGCTCTTGGGCTACACCTTC | CASSGDRGLLGYTF
TRBJ1-4 | NA | many | 14 | TRBV2 | TGTGCCAGCAAGGAGGACCTCCTGGGGGAAAAACTGTTTTTT | CASKEDLLGEKLFF
TRBJ1-4 | TRBD1 | NA | 15 | TRBV20-1 | TGCAGTGCTAGGTCTCAGGGGGACGGTAATGAAAAACTGTTTTTT | CSARSQGDGNEKLFF
TRBJ1-3 | NA | NA | 15 | TRBV11-3 | TGTGCCAGCAGCCCGGGCGTCGCCGCTGGAGACACCATATATTTT | CASSPGVAAGDTIYF
TRBJ2-1 | TRBD2 | many | 17 | TRBV11-2 | TGTGCCAGCGGACCGGGACTAGCGGGGGAAACATACAATGAGCAGTTCTTC | CASGPGLAGETYNEQFF
TRBJ2-1 | NA | NA | 13 | TRBV2 | TGTGCCAGCAGGGTTAAGGTCAGGTCCGCGCAGTTCTTC | CASRVKVRSAQFF
TRBJ1-5 | NA | many | 14 | TRBV9 | TGTGCCAGCAGCCCCGGCGGTAGCAATCAGCCCCAGCATTTT | CASSPGGSNQPQHF
TRBJ1-3 | NA | few | 15 | TRBV5-1 | TGCGCCAGTTCGAGGGAACAGGACTCTGGAAACACCATATATTTT | CASSREQDSGNTIYF
TRBJ1-5 | NA | NA | 16 | TRBV5-1 | TGCGCCAGCAGCCCGAAGGAGGGGGGCAGCAATCAGCCCCAGCATTTT | CASSPKEGGSNQPQHF
TRBJ1-1 | TRBD1 | many | 16 | TRBV7-3 | TGTGCCAGCAGCCCCGCTCCGGGACAGGGGGCTTCTCAAGCTTTCTTT | CASSPAPGQGASQAFF
TRBJ2-1 | TRBD2 | NA | 15 | TRBV12-3/TRBV12-4 | TGTGCCAGCAGTCGGACTAGCGGGGGGGGGGGTGAGCAGTTCTTC | CASSRTSGGGGEQFF
TRBJ2-2 | TRBD2 | NA | 14 | TRBV11-3 | TGTGCCAGCAGCTTGTGGGGGGGCACCGGGGAGCTGTTTTTT | CASSLWGGTGELFF
TRBJ2-5 | NA | few | 13 | TRBV3-1 | TGTGCCAGCAGCCTTAGACTAGTAGAGACCCAGTACTTC | CASSLRLVETQYF
TRBJ2-1 | TRBD2 | many | 15 | TRBV7-9 | TGTGCCAGCAGCTTAGATAGCGGGGGCTACAATGAGCAGTTCTTC | CASSLDSGGYNEQFF
TRBJ1-5 | NA | many | 17 | TRBV3-1 | TGTGCCAGCAGCCAAGGCACCGGAGTAGTCGGGGGTCAGCCCCAGCATTTT | CASSQGTGVVGGQPQHF
TRBJ2-2 | TRBD1 | few | 14 | TRBV10-1 | TGCGCCAGCAGTGTACAGGGGTCCACCGGGGAGCTGTTTTTT | CASSVQGSTGELFF
TRBJ2-7 | TRBD2 | many | 16 | TRBV20-1 | TGCAGTGCTAGATCCGGTAGCGGGGGATTTCCCTACGAGCAGTACTTC | CSARSGSGGFPYEQYF
TRBJ1-1 | NA | many | 15 | TRBV4-1 | TGCGCCAGCAGCCAAGTCTTCGGGGCGAACACTGAAGCTTTCTTT | CASSQVFGANTEAFF
TRBJ2-1 | NA | few | 14 | TRBV3-1 | TGTGCCAGCAGCGATGGGCCAATCTACAATGAGCAGTTCTTC | CASSDGPIYNEQFF
TRBJ2-5 | NA | many | 15 | TRBV7-6 | TGTGCCAGCAGCTTAGGAGGGGGACACCAAGAGACCCAGTACTTC | CASSLGGGHQETQYF
TRBJ2-5 | NA | NA | 13 | TRBV28 | TGTGCCAGCAGTTTACCGGGCACAGAGACCCAGTACTTC | CASSLPGTETQYF
TRBJ1-4 | TRBD1 | NA | 17 | TRBV6-1 | TGTGCCAGCAGTAGGTCCCGGGACAGGGGAGGGAATGAAAAACTGTTTTTT | CASSRSRDRGGNEKLFF
TRBJ2-5 | NA | many | 15 | TRBV7-8 | TGTGCCAGCAGCCCCTGGCAGGGTGGGCGAGAGACCCAGTACTTC | CASSPWQGGRETQYF
TRBJ1-5 | TRBD1 | many | 14 | TRBV2 | TGTGCCAGCAGTGAATTAGGGGGCCATCAGCCCCAGCATTTT | CASSELGGHQPQHF
TRBJ2-2 | TRBD2 | many | 14 | TRBV3-1 | TGTGCCAGCAGCCGCGGGGGGTTGGCCGGGGAGCTGTTTTTT | CASSRGGLAGELFF
TRBJ2-1 | NA | few | 16 | TRBV6-5 | TGTGCCAGCAGTTACGGCGAGATGGAGATCGACAATGAGCAGTTCTTC | CASSYGEMEIDNEQFF
TRBJ2-5 | NA | many | 16 | TRBV7-9 | TGTGCCAGCAGCTTATCAGTGGTGACAAAGGGAAAGACCCAGTACTTC | CASSLSVVTKGKTQYF
TRBJ2-5 | NA | many | 15 | TRBV24-1 | TGTGCCACCAGTGAACCAGGACAGTACCAAGAGACCCAGTACTTC | CATSEPGQYQETQYF
TRBJ1-1 | NA | many | 13 | TRBV3-1 | TGTGCCAGCAGCCCGATGACCCGCAGGGGAACTTTCTTT | CASSPMTRRGTFF
TRBJ2-2 | TRBD2 | few | 19 | TRBV12-3/TRBV12-4 | TGTGCCAGCAGTTTAGGAATCGGACTAGCGGGGGGAAACACCGGGGAGCTGTTTTTT | CASSLGIGLAGGNTGELFF
TRBJ1-1 | NA | many | 13 | TRBV28 | TGTGCCAGCAGTTTACGGGTTCGGACTGAAGCTTTCTTT | CASSLRVRTEAFF
TRBJ1-2 | NA | many | 15 | TRBV12-3/TRBV12-4 | TGTGCCAGCAGTTCAAGGACAAGGGGGAACTATGGCTACACCTTC | CASSSRTRGNYGYTF
TRBJ2-1 | NA | many | 15 | TRBV6-1 | TGTGCCAGCAGTGACGCAGGGGAATCCTACAATGAGCAGTTCTTC | CASSDAGESYNEQFF
TRBJ1-1 | NA | many | 13 | TRBV3-1 | TGTGCCAGCAGCCCCAAAGCCGGGGGGTACGCTTTCTTT | CASSPKAGGYAFF
TRBJ1-3 | NA | NA | 13 | TRBV9 | TGTGCCAGCACCCGGGGTGATGGAAACACCATATATTTT | CASTRGDGNTIYF
TRBJ1-2 | NA | many | 15 | TRBV5-1 | TGCGCCAGCAGGGCCGGGACGGCGACGCTCTATGGCTACACCTTC | CASRAGTATLYGYTF